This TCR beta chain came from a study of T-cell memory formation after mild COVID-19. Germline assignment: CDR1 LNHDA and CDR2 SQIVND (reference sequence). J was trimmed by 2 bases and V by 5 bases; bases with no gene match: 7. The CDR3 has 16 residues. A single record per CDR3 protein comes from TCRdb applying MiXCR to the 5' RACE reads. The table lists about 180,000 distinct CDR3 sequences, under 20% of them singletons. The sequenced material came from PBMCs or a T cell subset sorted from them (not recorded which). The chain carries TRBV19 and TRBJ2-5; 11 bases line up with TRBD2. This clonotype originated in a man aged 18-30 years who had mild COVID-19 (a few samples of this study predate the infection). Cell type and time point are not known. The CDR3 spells CASSPWGTSGQETQYF. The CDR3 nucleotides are TGTGCCAGTAGTCCCTGGGGGACTAGCGGACAAGAGACCCAGTACTTC.